The 9 T cell receptor beta chains below all came from one sample that was sequenced in a study of T cell responses to AZD1222 COVID-19 vaccine. Assay: immunoSEQ multiplex PCR; the TCRdb copy retains only in-frame clones and omits some. This sample has roughly 130,000 clones, with around 90% found just once. The material was peripheral blood, obtained 28 days after the second AZD1222 dose. Receptors originate from an adult who received the AZD1222 COVID-19 vaccine.

The chain employs TRBV30 and TRBJ1-6, with 7 positions matching TRBD1. The CDR3 totals 14 residues. Looked up from germline, CDR1 is GTSNPN and CDR2 is SVGIG (reference sequence). V lost 4 bases and J lost 4; bases outside the gene matches: 4. The CDR3 nucleotides are TGTGCCTGGATCGGGACAGCATATAATTCACCCCTCCACTTT. It encodes CAWIGTAYNSPLHF.

The chain carries TRBV7-2 and TRBJ1-6; D perhaps matches TRBD1 (5 bases). The CDR3 is 14 amino acids. The germline gives CDR1 SGHTA, CDR2 FQGNSA. V gave up 6 bases and J gave up 7 bases, with 13 bases separating them. The CDR3 DNA reads as TGTGCCAGCAGTAATTCGGGGGAAAATTCACCCCTCCACTTT. This sequence encodes CASSNSGENSPLHF.

In regard to this clone: Other DNA sequences of this sample code for an identical CDR3. V gene TRBV5-1 combines with J gene TRBJ1-5; a weak D match, TRBD1 (6 bases). Trimming pared 4 bases from V and 4 bases from J, leaving 9 bases between. In germline, CDR1 is SGHRS, CDR2 YFSETQ. There are 13 residues in the CDR3. The CDR3 loop is CASSLGQNQPQHF. In nucleotides, the CDR3 is TGCGCCAGCAGCCTCGGACAGAATCAGCCCCAGCATTTT.

As DNA, the CDR3 is TGTGCCAGCAGCCAAGACGGGGCCCAGCCCCAGCATTTT. Amino acids: CASSQDGAQPQHF. The J gene is TRBJ1-5, the V gene TRBV3-1 (or the pseudogene TRBV3-2); D is possibly TRBD1 (5 bases). Trimming took 0 bases from V and 7 from J, leaving 7 bases between them. The CDR3 has 13 residues. The germline CDR1 and CDR2 sequences are LGHDT and YNNKEL (reference sequence).

The chain joins TRBV7-2 to TRBJ2-1, with D uncertain. Germline CDR1 and CDR2: SGHTA and FQGNSA. This CDR3 contains 13 residues. V lost 2 bases and J lost 6, with 8 bases in between. The CDR3 loop reads CASSLSLGNEQFF. As DNA, the CDR3 is TGTGCCAGCAGCTTAAGTTTGGGCAATGAGCAGTTCTTC.

This chain uses TRBV5-1 with TRBJ2-5, with D possibly matching TRBD2 (5 bases). Germline lookup yields CDR1 SGHRS and CDR2 YFSETQ. CDR3 length equals 15 residues. Deletions cut 0 bases from V and 5 bases from J, with 14 bases between. The CDR3 DNA follows: TGCGCCAGCAGCTTGGAGCCGGGAACGGGGGAGACCCAGTACTTC. Translated, it gives CASSLEPGTGETQYF.

The J gene is TRBJ2-7, the V gene TRBV6-2 or TRBV6-3, with TRBD1 matching over 8 bases. Trimming at V came to 6 bases and at J to 2 bases, leaving 3 bases not matched to a gene. CDR1 and CDR2 (germline): MNHEY, SVGEGT. The CDR3 loop spans 13 amino acids. The CDR3 bases are TGTGCCAGCAGCCCGACAGGGGCCTACGAGCAGTACTTC. It yields the protein CASSPTGAYEQYF.

The V gene is TRBV2, the J gene TRBJ2-7; D uncertain. The CDR3 length is 12 residues. CDR1 and CDR2 (germline): SNHLY, FYNNEI. V was cut by 6 bases and J by 4 bases, with 10 bases left in between. This CDR3 reads CASRVQEYEQYF. CDR3 sequence (DNA): TGTGCCAGCAGGGTACAAGAATACGAGCAGTACTTC.

The CDR3 DNA reads TGCGCCAGCAGCCGCCGAGGCGGGAGGGTTGGCGACGAGCAGTACTTC. Translated, it gives CASSRRGGRVGDEQYF. The gene calls are TRBV5-1 and TRBJ2-7; 9 nucleotides line up with TRBD2. Germline V gene data show CDR1 as SGHRS and CDR2 as YFSETQ. V lost 4 bases to trimming and J lost 5 bases; unmatched junction nucleotides: 13. This CDR3 comprises 16 residues.